One sample yielded the 25 T cell receptor beta chains listed below, sequenced in a study of T cell responses to AZD1222 COVID-19 vaccine (dated by TCRdb to the early 2020s). What this sample's time point label stands for: baseline before first vaccination. Library creation used the immunoSEQ multiplex PCR assay. Sourced from immuneACCESS, this table was stored by TCRdb with only in-frame sequences that have V and J called. A share of the clones is absent; for the studies checked, an unresolved V gene accounts for under half, and the remainder has no known explanation. Within this sample are 100,000 to 150,000 clones, with approximately 85% of them counted one time only. 9% to 9.5% of the sample lies in the top ten. This specimen consisted of peripheral blood, obtained on day 0 of AZD1222 vaccination. These receptor sequences come from an adult in good health.

The gene calls are TRBV7-6 and TRBJ2-1; no firm D call. CDR1 is SGHVS, CDR2 FNYEAQ, per germline. V was cut by 5 bases and J by 6 bases, with 8 bases left in between. The CDR3 spans 12 residues. CDR3 coding DNA: TGTGCCAGCAGCCCACCCAGCAATGAGCAGTTCTTC. Amino acids: CASSPPSNEQFF.

Only one count was recorded for this clone. The rearrangement joins TRBV28 to TRBJ1-1; D uncertain. Trimming left V 3 bases short and J 11 bases short, with 10 bases between. The germline CDR1 and CDR2 sequences are MDHEN and SYDVKM. The length of the CDR3 is 11 residues. In DNA, the CDR3 is TGTGCCAGCAGTTTTGCCTCGCTGGCTTTCTTT. Translating it yields CASSFASLAFF.

The J gene is TRBJ2-7, the V gene TRBV30; D uncertain. CDR3 size: 11 residues. The V gene lost 1 base and the J gene lost 3 bases, with 4 bases spanning the gap. Germline CDR1 GTSNPN, CDR2 SVGIG (reference sequence). The CDR3 sequence: CAWSDYYEQYF. Written as DNA, the CDR3 is TGTGCCTGGAGTGACTACTACGAGCAGTACTTC.

J is TRBJ1-5 and V is TRBV28; D unresolved. V was cut by 6 bases and J by 11 bases, with 14 bases left in between. Germline CDR1 and CDR2: MDHEN and SYDVKM. The CDR3 runs 12 residues. CDR3: CASSQTDKSQHF. CDR3 coding DNA: TGTGCCAGCAGCCAGACCGACAAATCCCAGCATTTT.

The genes are TRBV30 and TRBJ2-1, with TRBD1 identical over 8 bases. The CDR3 extends over 16 amino acids. In germline, CDR1 is GTSNPN, CDR2 SVGIG (reference sequence). Germline trimming cut 3 bases from V and 5 bases from J; bases unmatched to any gene: 12. The CDR3 spells CAWSPKSGTGDNEQFF. Here the CDR3 DNA reads TGTGCCTGGAGCCCTAAATCCGGGACAGGCGACAATGAGCAGTTCTTC.

CDR3: CASSYLPGAGTEAFF. Written as DNA, the CDR3 is TGTGCCAGCAGTTACCTTCCGGGAGCCGGGACTGAAGCTTTCTTT. The chain carries TRBV6-5 and TRBJ1-1; no definite D call. Germline-derived CDR1 and CDR2 are MNHEY and SVGAGI. V dropped 2 bases and J dropped 5 bases, with 15 bases sitting between them. The CDR3 contains 15 residues.

The chain carries TRBV7-8 and TRBJ1-2, with D perhaps TRBD1 (6 bases). Per germline, CDR1 SGHVS and CDR2 FQNEAQ. Trimming cost V 5 bases and J 4 bases, with 17 bases left between them. This CDR3 has 15 amino acids. CDR3 amino acids: CASSPAGDIVYGYTF. CDR3 DNA: TGTGCCAGCAGCCCAGCGGGGGACATAGTCTATGGCTACACCTTC.

The CDR3 DNA sequence: TGTGCCAGCAGCTTAGCGGAACCCTTCGGTGAAAAACTGTTTTTT. It specifies CASSLAEPFGEKLFF. The gene calls are TRBV7-8 and TRBJ1-4; D is unclear. V was clipped by 0 bases and J by 7 bases, with 12 bases between them. The CDR3 is 15 residues long. Germline CDR1 and CDR2: SGHVS and FQNEAQ.

The V and J genes are TRBV7-9 and TRBJ2-7, with D maybe TRBD2 (5 bases). Germline V gene sequence: CDR1 SEHNR, CDR2 FQNEAQ (reference sequence). Trimming took off 2 bases at V and 2 bases at J, with 16 bases between the two ends. This CDR3 region has 16 residues. CDR3 nucleotides: TGTGCCAGCAGCTTAAACGACGGACTCAACGCCTACGAGCAGTACTTC. This codes for CASSLNDGLNAYEQYF. The full variable domain, its missing parts supplied by reference TRBV7-9 and TRBJ2-7, is DTGVSQNPRHKITKRGQNVTFRCDPISEHNRLYWYRQTLGQGPEFLTYFQNEAQLEKSRLLSDRFSAERPKGSFSTLEIQRTEQGDSAMYLCASSLNDGLNAYEQYFGPGTRLTVT.

The chain has TRBV11-3 and TRBJ2-1; D tentatively reads TRBD1 or TRBD2 (6 bases each). Looked up from germline, CDR1 is SGHNT and CDR2 is YENEEA. Trimming removed 5 bases from V and 8 bases from J, with 10 bases in between. CDR3 length: 12 residues. The CDR3 nucleotides are TGTGCCAGCAGCGCCGGGGGCGATGAGCAGTTCTTC. Its translation: CASSAGGDEQFF.

This clone was seen once. The chain employs TRBV15 and TRBJ1-1; maybe TRBD1 (6 bases). The germline CDR1 and CDR2 sequences are LNHNV and YYDKDF (reference sequence). There are 13 residues in the CDR3. Trimming took 5 bases from V and 3 from J, leaving 10 bases between them. DNA of the CDR3: TGTGCCACCAGCCTGAGGGGGGACACTGAAGCTTTCTTT. Translated, it gives CATSLRGDTEAFF.

V gene TRBV7-2 combines with J gene TRBJ1-1; TRBD1 matches 7 bases. Unmatched junction bases numbered 6, after V lost 0 bases and J lost 5 bases. The CDR3 contains 15 residues. In germline, CDR1 is SGHTA, CDR2 FQGNSA. CDR3 loop: CASSLAAGGGTEAFF. The CDR3 DNA reads as TGTGCCAGCAGCTTAGCGGCAGGGGGGGGGACTGAAGCTTTCTTT.

The chain combines TRBV28 with TRBJ1-3; 7 nucleotides align to TRBD1. With 7 bases clipped from V and 4 bases from J, the junction kept 16 bases outside the gene matches. Germline loops: CDR1 MDHEN, CDR2 SYDVKM. The CDR3 covers 17 residues. For the CDR3, the DNA is TGTGCCAGCAACGTGGGGGGCCTGAAGACAGGGGGAAACACCATATATTTT. Encoded protein: CASNVGGLKTGGNTIYF.

The chain carries TRBV3-1 (or the pseudogene TRBV3-2) and TRBJ2-5, with D unclear. Germline values: CDR1 LGHDT, CDR2 YNNKEL (reference sequence). The V end lost 0 bases, the J end lost 1 base, and 15 bases lay between the germline ends. CDR3 size: 17 residues. The CDR3 DNA reads as TGTGCCAGCAGCCAAGACCGGCGCAAACCGGTCCAAGAGACCCAGTACTTC. This sequence encodes CASSQDRRKPVQETQYF.

This clone is a singleton in its sample. V is TRBV28 and J is TRBJ2-5; D uncertain. The CDR3 covers 13 residues. Germline V CDR1 and CDR2: MDHEN, SYDVKM. The V and J ends lost 5 bases and 2 bases respectively, with 9 bases between them. The CDR3 spells CASSPIIQETQYF. The CDR3 DNA reads TGTGCCAGCAGTCCGATAATACAAGAGACCCAGTACTTC.

The genes are TRBV5-4 and TRBJ2-1; TRBD1 matches 9 bases. Looked up from germline, CDR1 is SGHNT and CDR2 is YYREEE (reference sequence). Trimming cost V 4 bases and J 2 bases; bases outside gene matches: 19. CDR3 length equals 20 residues. For the CDR3, the DNA is TGTGCCAGCAGCCAGCGGCAATCCGGGACAGGGAGTTGGCCCTACAATGAGCAGTTCTTC. Protein: CASSQRQSGTGSWPYNEQFF.

The V and J genes are TRBV4-3 and TRBJ2-1; the match to TRBD2 covers 14 bases. This CDR3 has 18 amino acids. Losses at the gene ends were 1 base for V and 10 bases for J; bases not matched to a gene: 12. The germline V gene has CDR1 LGHNA and CDR2 YSLEER. DNA for the CDR3: TGCGCCAGCAGCCAAGTTGTTAAGCCGGGACTAGCGGGAGACGAGCAGTTCTTC. Amino acids: CASSQVVKPGLAGDEQFF.

The chain employs TRBV29-1 and TRBJ2-3; D remains unclear. The CDR3 is made up of 11 amino acids. Per germline, CDR1 SQVTM and CDR2 ANQGSEA. Trimming shortened V by 7 bases and J by 4 bases, and 9 bases separated the two germline ends. DNA for the CDR3: TGCAGCGCCTATTGGGCAGATACGCAGTATTTT. Translating gives CSAYWADTQYF.

This clone has more than one count but fewer than ten. The CDR3 DNA is TGTGCCAGCAGCTTAATAGGTGGGACATATAGCACAGATACGCAGTATTTT. Amino acid sequence: CASSLIGGTYSTDTQYF. V gene TRBV7-3 combines with J gene TRBJ2-3, with D possibly matching TRBD1 (6 bases). Trimming removed 1 base at V and 0 bases at J, with 14 bases between. This CDR3 is 17 amino acids long. Germline CDR1 reads SGHTA; CDR2 reads FQGTGA. The whole variable domain, remainder taken from reference TRBV7-3 and TRBJ2-3, is GAGVSQTPSNKVTEKGKYVELRCDPISGHTALYWYRQSLGQGPEFLIYFQGTGAADDSGLPNDRFFAVRPEGSVSTLKIQRTERGDSAVYLCASSLIGGTYSTDTQYFGPGTRLTVL.

This clone has a handful of counts. The chain carries TRBV29-1 and TRBJ2-1; D is perhaps TRBD1 or TRBD2 (6 bases each). The ends were cut back, 6 bases at V and 7 bases at J, with 22 bases in the middle. The CDR3 runs to 15 residues. CDR1 SQVTM and CDR2 ANQGSEA come from the germline V gene. The CDR3 reads CSVSNYGGRGNEQFF. For the CDR3, the DNA is TGCAGCGTCTCCAATTACGGGGGCCGGGGGAATGAGCAGTTCTTC.

In this sample, this clone turned up a few times. The rearrangement uses TRBV30 and TRBJ1-1; 10 positions agree with TRBD1. J was trimmed by 2 bases and V by 1 base; bases with no gene match: 4. Germline-derived CDR1 and CDR2 are GTSNPN and SVGIG (reference sequence). The CDR3 is made up of 15 amino acids. The CDR3 nucleotides read TGTGCCTGGAGTGGCCGGGACAGGGGAAACACTGAAGCTTTCTTT. Translating gives CAWSGRDRGNTEAFF.

V and J are TRBV7-2 and TRBJ2-7; no reliable D call. Germline V lookup: CDR1 SGHTA, CDR2 FQGNSA. This CDR3 has 14 residues. V was pared by 1 base and J by 0 bases, with 7 bases between. The CDR3 coding sequence is TGTGCCAGCAGCTTAGAACAGAGCTCCTACGAGCAGTACTTC. Its protein product is CASSLEQSSYEQYF.

The V call is TRBV7-9, the J call TRBJ1-1; D is uncertain. The V gene's germline CDR1 is SEHNR and CDR2 FQNEAQ (reference sequence). V was pared by 6 bases and J by 0 bases, with 23 bases between. The CDR3 is 18 amino acids. In DNA, the CDR3 is TGTGCCAGCAGGAGGAAAGAGAGGGTTGGAGCCTTGAACACTGAAGCTTTCTTT. Translation gives CASRRKERVGALNTEAFF.

The gene calls are TRBV6-6 and TRBJ1-6; no clear D. CDR1 is MNHNY and CDR2 is SVGAGI in the germline V gene (reference sequence). V was trimmed by 5 bases and J by 10 bases, leaving 15 bases between them. CDR3 length equals 14 residues. In DNA, the CDR3 is TGTGCCAGCAGTAGCCCCGGGGATGGATCACCCCTCCACTTT. Translated: CASSSPGDGSPLHF.

The table lists this clone with a few counts. The chain links TRBV6-2 or TRBV6-3 to TRBJ1-2; TRBD1 agrees at 9 bases. Losses at the gene ends were 0 bases for V and 4 bases for J; bases not matched to a gene: 0. CDR3 length equals 14 residues. CDR1 is MNHEY, CDR2 SVGEGT, per germline. The CDR3 DNA is TGTGCCAGCAGTTACTCGACAGGGGGCTATGGCTACACCTTC. Translated: CASSYSTGGYGYTF.